Below are 10 T cell receptor beta chains sequenced from a single sample in a study of human T cells and chemical hapten exposure. Time point given: patch test 1, 2 weeks after DPC sensitization. Treatment described: therapeutic diphenylcyclopropenone sensitization with weekly scalp DPC. TCRdb recomputed calls from the RACE reads with MiXCR, one row per CDR3 protein. The sample yields tens of thousands of distinct CDR3 sequences, approximately 9.8% seen once. This material consisted of whole blood, taken in connection with sensitization to the hapten diphenylcyclopropenone (DPC). The source is a woman in her thirties or forties with alopecia areata. Some clones in this sample may be carry-over from other donors' samples.

The table lists this clonotype with a few counts. The V call is TRBV29-1, the J call TRBJ1-4; D unresolved. This CDR3 is 13 amino acids long. V lost 8 bases, J lost 7 bases, and 17 bases lay in between. In germline, CDR1 is SQVTM, CDR2 ANQGSEA. CDR3 protein: CSPGGRIFEKLFF. CDR3 sequence (DNA): TGCAGCCCCGGAGGGCGGATCTTTGAAAAACTGTTTTTT. Drawing the rest from reference TRBV29-1 and TRBJ1-4, the complete variable domain is SAVISQKPSRDICQRGTSLTIQCQVDSQVTMMFWYRQQPGQSLTLIATANQGSEATYESGFVIDKFPISRPNLTFSTLTVSNMSPEDSSIYLCSPGGRIFEKLFFGSGTQLSVL.

This clonotype was recorded many times. The chain couples TRBV7-6 to TRBJ2-5, with 9 bases that match TRBD2. CDR3 size: 15 residues. The trim removed 4 bases at V and 4 bases at J, leaving 7 bases unmatched. Looked up from germline, CDR1 is SGHVS and CDR2 is FNYEAQ. This CDR3 reads CASSSYSGGSETQYF. CDR3 nucleotide sequence: TGTGCCAGCAGCTCCTATAGCGGGGGTTCAGAGACCCAGTACTTC.

In this sample, this clonotype turned up a few times. This sequence joins TRBV30 and TRBJ2-7, with 8 bases identical to TRBD1. CDR3 length: 15 amino acids. J lost 2 bases, V lost 4 bases, and 10 bases had no gene match. Looked up from germline, CDR1 is GTSNPN and CDR2 is SVGIG (reference sequence). In DNA, the CDR3 is TGTGCCTGGACCTTAGGACAGGGCAAAACCTACGAGCAGTACTTC. The encoded protein is CAWTLGQGKTYEQYF.

The sample holds a few counts of this clonotype. The chain is built from TRBV7-9 and TRBJ1-2; D uncertain. Trimming removed 5 bases at V and 5 bases at J, with 9 bases between. CDR3 length equals 12 residues. The V gene's germline CDR1 is SEHNR and CDR2 FQNEAQ (reference sequence). In DNA form, the CDR3 reads TGTGCCAGCAGCCTTCTCCCATATGGCTACACCTTC. Amino acids: CASSLLPYGYTF.

This clonotype was recorded at least ten times. V and J are TRBV7-2 and TRBJ2-5, with D unresolved. V was pared by 4 bases and J by 0 bases, with 6 bases between. The CDR3 loop spans 13 amino acids. Germline lookup yields CDR1 SGHTA and CDR2 FQGNSA. As DNA, the CDR3 is TGTGCCAGCAGCTCTATGTACCAAGAGACCCAGTACTTC. Translation gives CASSSMYQETQYF. Supplemented by reference TRBV7-2 and TRBJ2-5, the full variable domain reads GAGVSQSPSNKVTEKGKDVELRCDPISGHTALYWYRQSLGQGLEFLIYFQGNSAPDKSGLPSDRFSAERTGGSVSTLTIQRTQQEDSAVYLCASSSMYQETQYFGPGTRLLVL.

This clonotype was detected ten times or more. The chain recombines TRBV20-1 with TRBJ1-2, with D uncertain. The CDR3 consists of 12 residues. Between the trimmed V and J ends, which lost 4 bases and 4 bases, there was a span of 10 bases. Germline V CDR1 and CDR2: DFQATT, SNEGSKA (reference sequence). The CDR3 is CSATLRSYGYTF. CDR3 sequence (DNA): TGCAGTGCTACCCTCCGCTCCTATGGCTACACCTTC.

The table lists this clonotype with many counts. The V gene is TRBV6-6, the J gene TRBJ1-1; D gene ambiguous. This CDR3 spans 14 amino acids. The germline CDR1 and CDR2 sequences are MNHNY and SVGAGI (reference sequence). V was trimmed by 8 bases and J by 1 base, leaving 14 bases between them. The CDR3 bases are TGTGCCAGCGAAAAAGCAGGAGAGAACACTGAAGCTTTCTTT. It codes for CASEKAGENTEAFF.

The CDR3 reads CASSFKATQETQYF. CDR3 bases: TGTGCCAGCAGCTTTAAAGCTACCCAAGAGACCCAGTACTTC. This chain connects TRBV7-2 to TRBJ2-5; D is unresolved. Germline V lookup: CDR1 SGHTA, CDR2 FQGNSA. This CDR3 is built from 14 residues. The germline V and J ends were trimmed by 3 bases and 1 base, with 9 bases remaining between them.

This clonotype was found a few times. The chain combines TRBV5-1 with TRBJ2-2, with D hard to call. V was trimmed by 1 base and J by 1 base, leaving 8 bases between them. Germline values: CDR1 SGHRS, CDR2 YFSETQ. The CDR3 is 15 amino acids. The CDR3, as DNA: TGCGCCAGCAGCTTGATCGAAGGGAACACCGGGGAGCTGTTTTTT. Translating it yields CASSLIEGNTGELFF.

This clonotype showed up just a few times. V usage is TRBV6-5 and J usage is TRBJ2-2; either TRBD1 or TRBD2 may fit D (5 bases each). The V gene's germline CDR1 is MNHEY and CDR2 SVGAGI. Trimming took off 0 bases at V and 1 base at J, with 12 bases between the two ends. This CDR3 is built from 17 residues. Here the CDR3 reads CASSYSEGYGNTGELFF. The CDR3 DNA reads TGTGCCAGCAGTTACTCCGAGGGGTACGGGAACACCGGGGAGCTGTTTTTT.